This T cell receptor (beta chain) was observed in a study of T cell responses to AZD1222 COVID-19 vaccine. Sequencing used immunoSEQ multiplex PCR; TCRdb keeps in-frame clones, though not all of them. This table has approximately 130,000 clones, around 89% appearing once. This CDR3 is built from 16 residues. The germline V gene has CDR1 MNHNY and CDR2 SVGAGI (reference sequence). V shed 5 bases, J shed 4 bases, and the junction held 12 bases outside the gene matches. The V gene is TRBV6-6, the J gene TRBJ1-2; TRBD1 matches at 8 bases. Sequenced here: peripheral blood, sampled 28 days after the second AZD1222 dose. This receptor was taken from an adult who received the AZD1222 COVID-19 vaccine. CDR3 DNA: TGTGCCAGCAGTCAGTCGACCGGGACAGGCTCCTATGGCTACACCTTC. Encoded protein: CASSQSTGTGSYGYTF.